The 26 T cell receptor beta chains listed next were all sequenced from one sample in a study of beta chain features in type 1 diabetes. Sequenced material consisted of expressed TCRB transcripts (all of the isolated RNA was reverse transcribed). Assay used: immunoSEQ multiplex PCR; TCRdb lists only in-frame clones, some missing. Among about 900,000 clones listed, about a sixth were seen once. The material sequenced was naive CD4+ T cells from blood. These TCRs come from a woman under 30 in good health.

The CDR3 DNA reads TGCGCCAGCAGCTTGGAGGCAGGGGCCGATCAGCCCCAGCATTTT. Translated, it gives CASSLEAGADQPQHF. The chain is built from TRBV5-1 and TRBJ1-5, with a tentative D call TRBD1 (6 bases). The ends were cut back, 0 bases at V and 5 bases at J, with 12 bases in the middle. The length of the CDR3 is 15 residues. CDR1 and CDR2 (germline): SGHRS, YFSETQ. Complete variable domain (other parts from reference TRBV5-1 and TRBJ1-5): KAGVTQTPRYLIKTRGQQVTLSCSPISGHRSVSWYQQTPGQGLQFLFEYFSETQRNKGNFPGRFSGRQFSNSRSEMNVSTLELGDSALYLCASSLEAGADQPQHFGDGTRLSIL.

The gene calls are TRBV19 and TRBJ1-4, with 7 bases fitting TRBD1. This CDR3 is 13 amino acids long. With V trimmed by 5 bases and J by 13 bases, 10 bases remained unmatched. CDR1 LNHDA and CDR2 SQIVND come from the germline V gene (reference sequence). The CDR3 reads CASSWGQSFGLFF. The CDR3 bases are TGTGCCAGTAGTTGGGGACAGAGCTTTGGACTGTTTTTT.

This clone was counted a few times. The chain joins TRBV9 to TRBJ2-1; the match to TRBD2 covers 13 bases. The CDR3 covers 17 residues. Germline CDR1 reads SGDLS; CDR2 reads YYNGEE. V gave up 4 bases and J gave up 3 bases; unmatched junction bases: 7. Written as DNA, the CDR3 is TGTGCCAGCAGCCCTGGACTAGCGGGAGTAATCTACAATGAGCAGTTCTTC. Translated: CASSPGLAGVIYNEQFF.

The V and J genes are TRBV7-2 and TRBJ2-7, with D possibly being TRBD1 (6 bases). Germline assignment: CDR1 SGHTA and CDR2 FQGNSA. The CDR3 has 13 residues. DNA of the CDR3: TGTGCTAGTTCCCGGACAGCCAGCCACGAGCAGTACTTC. It codes for CASSRTASHEQYF.

In DNA, the CDR3 is TGCGCCAGCAGCCGATTAGCATCCTACAATGAGCAGTTCTTC. The encoded protein is CASSRLASYNEQFF. The rearrangement links TRBV4-3 to TRBJ2-1; D gene uncertain. The CDR3 has 14 amino acids. Trimming removed 4 bases from V and 1 base from J, with 8 bases in between. Germline CDR1 LGHNA, CDR2 YSLEER.

V usage is TRBV7-9 and J usage is TRBJ2-7, with D uncertain. V shed 5 bases and J shed 3 bases, with 11 bases lying between them. The CDR3 extends over 13 amino acids. The V gene's germline CDR1 is SEHNR and CDR2 FQNEAQ (reference sequence). The CDR3 bases are TGTGCCAGCAGCCCGATCGTACTCTACGAGCAGTACTTC. Translation: CASSPIVLYEQYF.

The rearrangement joins TRBV9 to TRBJ1-2; D is perhaps TRBD1 (5 bases). Trimming pared 0 bases from V and 7 bases from J, leaving 22 bases between. This CDR3 comprises 17 residues. CDR1 is SGDLS and CDR2 is YYNGEE in the germline V gene. DNA for the CDR3: TGTGCCAGCAGCGTAGCTCCGGTTCAAGGGGAGGAAGGTGGCTACACCTTC. Translated: CASSVAPVQGEEGGYTF.

V and J are TRBV2 and TRBJ2-5, with D tentatively TRBD1 (5 bases). This CDR3 contains 14 residues. Germline V lookup: CDR1 SNHLY, CDR2 FYNNEI. V lost 7 bases to trimming and J lost 5 bases, with 17 bases between them. CDR3 protein: CASKGDRGSETQYF. Written as DNA, the CDR3 is TGTGCCAGCAAAGGGGATAGAGGTTCGGAGACCCAGTACTTC. The complete variable domain, with remaining parts taken from reference TRBV2 and TRBJ2-5, reads EPEVTQTPSHQVTQMGQEVILRCVPISNHLYFYWYRQILGQKVEFLVSFYNNEISEKSEIFDDQFSVERPDGSNFTLKIRSTKLEDSAMYFCASKGDRGSETQYFGPGTRLLVL.

J is TRBJ2-7 and V is TRBV4-2; 7 bases align to TRBD2. V was pared by 5 bases and J by 3 bases, with 7 bases of the junction left unmatched. This CDR3 has 14 amino acids. Germline-derived CDR1 and CDR2 are LGHNA and YNFKEQ. The CDR3 nucleotides read TGTGCCAGCAGCTTAGATCCGGGGGGCTACGAGCAGTACTTC. Protein product: CASSLDPGGYEQYF.

This chain links TRBV10-3 with TRBJ2-1; 8 nucleotides match TRBD2. The V gene's germline CDR1 is ENHRY and CDR2 SYGVKD. The CDR3 sequence is 15 residues long. V shed 8 bases and J 7 bases; nucleotides not matched to a gene: 13. The CDR3 loop reads CAISLQRERVNEQFF. The CDR3 DNA reads TGTGCCATCTCCCTGCAGCGGGAGAGGGTTAATGAGCAGTTCTTC.

This clone came up once. The J gene is TRBJ2-5, the V gene TRBV14, with TRBD2 matching 7 bases. Germline-derived CDR1 and CDR2 are SGHDN and FVKESK. Trimming removed 0 bases from V and 4 bases from J; junction bases left unmatched: 11. The CDR3 has 17 amino acids. CDR3 bases: TGTGCCAGCAGCCAAGAAATCGGTGGCGGGAGCAGAGAGACCCAGTACTTC. It translates to CASSQEIGGGSRETQYF.

This clone was observed a handful of times. The chain couples TRBV5-1 to TRBJ1-1; D not certain. Looked up from germline, CDR1 is SGHRS and CDR2 is YFSETQ. Trimming left V 3 bases short and J 5 bases short, with 5 bases between. The CDR3 runs 11 residues. The CDR3 nucleotides read TGCGCCAGCAGCTGGGGTACTGAAGCTTTCTTT. This translates into CASSWGTEAFF.

This clone showed up just a few times. The genes are TRBV11-2 and TRBJ1-1; tentatively, D is TRBD1 (5 bases). Germline CDR1 is SGHAT and CDR2 is FQNNGV. V lost 6 bases and J 6 bases, leaving 20 bases between the germline ends. The CDR3 has 15 residues. This CDR3 reads CASSRQSAVPAEAFF. CDR3 in DNA: TGTGCCAGCAGTAGACAGTCCGCGGTTCCGGCTGAAGCTTTCTTT.

The rearrangement links TRBV6-1 to TRBJ2-7, with 8 bases that match TRBD2. The CDR3 spans 14 residues. Germline V gives CDR1 MNHNS, CDR2 SASEGT. With V trimmed by 5 bases and J by 6 bases, 9 bases remained unmatched. CDR3 sequence (DNA): TGTGCCAGCAGTCTTTTGGGACTAGGGGTCGAGCAGTACTTC. Translating it yields CASSLLGLGVEQYF.

The rearrangement joins TRBV7-2 to TRBJ2-7, with D tentatively TRBD1 (5 bases). CDR3 length: 16 residues. V was pared by 5 bases and J by 0 bases, with 17 bases between. From germline, CDR1 is SGHTA and CDR2 FQGNSA. The CDR3 here is CASSTTLGQNSYEQYF. In DNA, the CDR3 is TGTGCCAGCAGCACCACACTGGGGCAAAACTCCTACGAGCAGTACTTC.

The genes are TRBV7-2 and TRBJ2-5, with TRBD2 matching 12 bases. V trimming: 5 bases; J trimming: 5 bases; junction bases outside the gene matches: 6. Germline CDR1 SGHTA, CDR2 FQGNSA. There are 15 residues in the CDR3. The CDR3 is CASSPGLAGRETQYF. In nucleotides, the CDR3 is TGTGCCAGCAGCCCCGGACTAGCGGGACGGGAGACCCAGTACTTC. Combining the CDR3 with reference TRBV7-2 and TRBJ2-5 gives the whole variable domain GAGVSQSPSNKVTEKGKDVELRCDPISGHTALYWYRQSLGQGLEFLIYFQGNSAPDKSGLPSDRFSAERTGGSVSTLTIQRTQQEDSAVYLCASSPGLAGRETQYFGPGTRLLVL.

The chain links TRBV10-3 to TRBJ2-7; D unclear. The germline CDR1 and CDR2 sequences are ENHRY and SYGVKD. This CDR3 has 13 residues. Trimming took 10 bases from V and 0 from J, leaving 13 bases between them. The CDR3, as DNA: TGTGCCACCCTTTCGGGCGACTCCTACGAGCAGTACTTC. It specifies CATLSGDSYEQYF.

The chain has TRBV6-6 and TRBJ1-5; D is undetermined. The CDR3 spans 15 residues. Germline-derived CDR1 and CDR2 are MNHNY and SVGAGI (reference sequence). V lost 1 base, J lost 5 bases, and 12 bases lay in between. DNA for the CDR3: TGTGCCAGCAGTTACTTGCTCAGTGGGGATCAGCCCCAGCATTTT. This translates into CASSYLLSGDQPQHF.

This clone was seen a few times. V is TRBV7-8 and J is TRBJ2-2, with 13 bases that match TRBD2. Germline CDR1 is SGHVS and CDR2 is FQNEAQ. CDR3 length: 16 amino acids. The junction had 10 bases not matched to a gene; V was cut back by 9 bases and J by 6 bases. The CDR3 DNA follows: TGTGCCAGTATGGGACTAGCGGGACTCCTCGCCGGGGAGCTGTTTTTT. Encoded protein: CASMGLAGLLAGELFF.

V is TRBV5-1 and J is TRBJ2-1; tentatively, D is TRBD1 (6 bases). The CDR3 consists of 13 residues. In germline, CDR1 is SGHRS, CDR2 YFSETQ. Between the trimmed V and J ends, which lost 10 bases and 5 bases, there was a span of 16 bases. CDR3 in amino acids: CAGRRDTNNEQFF. The CDR3 DNA sequence: TGCGCCGGGAGACGGGACACCAACAATGAGCAGTTCTTC.

V gene TRBV4-3 combines with J gene TRBJ1-5, with a possible D match to TRBD1 (6 bases). The germline V gene has CDR1 LGHNA and CDR2 YSLEER. V shed 4 bases and J shed 6 bases, with 16 bases lying between them. The CDR3 covers 15 residues. As DNA, the CDR3 is TGCGCCAGCAGCCCCCAAAAGGGGGTTGGTCAGCCCCAGCATTTT. It is translated as CASSPQKGVGQPQHF.

The chain joins TRBV4-3 to TRBJ2-1, with D maybe TRBD2 (6 bases). This CDR3 is 15 amino acids long. From germline, CDR1 is LGHNA and CDR2 YSLEER. The V end was cut by 4 bases, the J end by 2 bases, with 12 bases between. The CDR3 here is CASSLGTLTYNEQFF. The CDR3 region has the DNA TGCGCCAGCAGCCTCGGGACTCTAACCTACAATGAGCAGTTCTTC.

The gene calls are TRBV19 and TRBJ2-3; D ambiguous. CDR3 length: 16 residues. CDR1 is LNHDA, CDR2 SQIVND, per germline (reference sequence). V lost 1 base to trimming and J lost 2 bases, with 13 bases between them. The CDR3 spells CASSIGASTSTDTQYF. The CDR3, as DNA: TGTGCCAGTAGTATAGGCGCCTCGACCTCCACAGATACGCAGTATTTT.

The chain combines TRBV10-3 with TRBJ1-5; D remains ambiguous. The V and J ends lost 0 bases and 7 bases respectively, with 7 bases between them. CDR3 size: 13 residues. The germline CDR1 and CDR2 sequences are ENHRY and SYGVKD. CDR3 sequence reads: CAISESVGQPQHF. The CDR3 region has the DNA TGTGCCATCAGTGAGTCGGTGGGGCAGCCCCAGCATTTT.

This clone was counted a few times. The rearrangement links TRBV14 to TRBJ1-1; 9 nucleotides align to TRBD1. This CDR3 contains 14 residues. Germline assignment: CDR1 SGHDN and CDR2 FVKESK. The junction had 3 bases not matched to a gene; V was cut back by 2 bases and J by 5 bases. Written as DNA, the CDR3 is TGTGCCAGCAGCCAATTGACAGGGGGTACTGAAGCTTTCTTT. It is translated as CASSQLTGGTEAFF.

As concerns this clone: The sample contains more than one DNA sequence encoding this CDR3. The chain carries TRBV6-5 and TRBJ2-1; 7 nucleotides line up with TRBD1. The CDR3 totals 12 residues. The V and J ends lost 2 bases and 10 bases, in that order; junction bases with no gene match: 2. Germline assignment: CDR1 MNHEY and CDR2 SVGAGI. The CDR3 region is CASSYPGGEQFF. The CDR3 nucleotides read TGTGCCAGCAGTTACCCAGGGGGAGAGCAGTTCTTC.